This TCR beta chain was recorded in a study of T cell responses to AZD1222 COVID-19 vaccine. Study observations and caveats: Baseline antibody screening turned up just a handful of seropositive AZD1222 recipients. Most donors were white British and more were female, and clonal diversity was possibly underestimated. Researchers took repertoire samples only after the peak T cell response had come.

The V end was cut by 8 bases, the J end by 6 bases, with 8 bases between. This CDR3 contains 11 residues. Clones were read by immunoSEQ multiplex PCR, and TCRdb kept only the in-frame ones, dropping some. The repertoire holds over 150,000 clones, with approximately 90% as singletons. Turning to this clone: Its antigen is not known.

Sequenced here: peripheral blood, sampled on day 0 of AZD1222 vaccination. The rearrangement links TRBV12-3 or TRBV12-4 to TRBJ2-1; D gene unclear. This clonotype originated in an adult in good health. CDR3 DNA sequence: TGTGCCAGCGTATACCTCAATGAGCAGTTCTTC. Its protein is CASVYLNEQFF.